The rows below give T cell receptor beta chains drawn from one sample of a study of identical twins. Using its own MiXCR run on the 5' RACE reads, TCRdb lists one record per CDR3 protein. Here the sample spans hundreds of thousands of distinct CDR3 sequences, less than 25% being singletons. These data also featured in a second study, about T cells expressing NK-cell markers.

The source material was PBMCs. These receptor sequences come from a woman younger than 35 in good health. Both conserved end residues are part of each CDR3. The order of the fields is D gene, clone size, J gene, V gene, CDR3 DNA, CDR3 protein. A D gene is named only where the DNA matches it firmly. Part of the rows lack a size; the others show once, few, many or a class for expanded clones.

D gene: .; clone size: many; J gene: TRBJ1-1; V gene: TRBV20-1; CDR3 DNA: TGCAGTGCTAGTATCGAGGGAATGAACACTGAAGCTTTCTTT; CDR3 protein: CSASIEGMNTEAFF
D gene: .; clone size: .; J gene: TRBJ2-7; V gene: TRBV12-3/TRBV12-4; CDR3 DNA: TGTGCCAGCTCCCAGGGGTTGGCGGAAAATTCCTACGAGCAGTACTTC; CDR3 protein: CASSQGLAENSYEQYF
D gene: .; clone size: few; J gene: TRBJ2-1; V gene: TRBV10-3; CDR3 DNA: TGTGCCATCAGATTAGGTAATGAGCAGTTCTTC; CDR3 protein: CAIRLGNEQFF
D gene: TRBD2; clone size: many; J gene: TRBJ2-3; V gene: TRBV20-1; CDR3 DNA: TGCAGTGCTAATACGGGACTAGCGATGACAGATACGCAGTATTTT; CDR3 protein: CSANTGLAMTDTQYF
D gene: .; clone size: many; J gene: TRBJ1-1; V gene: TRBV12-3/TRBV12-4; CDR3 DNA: TGTGCCAGCAGTTTCGAGGGAACTGAAGCTTTCTTT; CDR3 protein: CASSFEGTEAFF
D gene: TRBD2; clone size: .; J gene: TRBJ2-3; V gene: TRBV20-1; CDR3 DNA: TGCAGTGCTAGTTACGGGACTAGCCTAGAGGCACAGTATTTT; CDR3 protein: CSASYGTSLEAQYF
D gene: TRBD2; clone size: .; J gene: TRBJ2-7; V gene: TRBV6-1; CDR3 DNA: TGTGCCAGCAGTCAACCGACTAGCGGGAGTTACGAGCAGTACTTC; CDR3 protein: CASSQPTSGSYEQYF
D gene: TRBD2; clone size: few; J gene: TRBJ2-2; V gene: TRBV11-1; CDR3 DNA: TGTGCCAGCACGCCTCCGGGACTAGCGGGAGGTCCCACCGGGGAGCTGTTTTTT; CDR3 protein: CASTPPGLAGGPTGELFF
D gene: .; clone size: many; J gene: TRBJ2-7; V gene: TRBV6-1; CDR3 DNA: TGTGCCAGCAGATCGTCTGGATCCTACGAGCAGTACTTC; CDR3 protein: CASRSSGSYEQYF
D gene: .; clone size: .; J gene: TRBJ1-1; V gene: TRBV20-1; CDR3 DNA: TGCAGTGCTAGAGATTGGGGGACGGTGAACACTGAAGCTTTCTTT; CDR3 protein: CSARDWGTVNTEAFF
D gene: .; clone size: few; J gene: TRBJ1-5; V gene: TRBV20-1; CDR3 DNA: TGCAGTGCCGCAAGTGGGGAAGATCAGCCCCAGCATTTT; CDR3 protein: CSAASGEDQPQHF
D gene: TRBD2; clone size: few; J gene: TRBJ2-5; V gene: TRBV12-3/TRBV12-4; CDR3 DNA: TGTGCCAGCAGCCGGACTAGCGGGGGGCAAGAGACCCAGTACTTC; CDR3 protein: CASSRTSGGQETQYF
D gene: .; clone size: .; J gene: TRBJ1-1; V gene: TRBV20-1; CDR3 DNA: TGCAGTGCTAGTAATGAGAACACTGAAGCTTTCTTT; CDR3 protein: CSASNENTEAFF
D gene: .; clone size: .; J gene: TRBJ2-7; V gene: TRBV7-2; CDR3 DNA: TGTGCCAGCAGCTTAGCTGACAGGGAGGCCACCGAGCAGTACTTC; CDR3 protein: CASSLADREATEQYF
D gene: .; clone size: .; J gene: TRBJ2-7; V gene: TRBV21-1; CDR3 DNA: TGTGCCAGCAGCAAAGGGGAGGTGTGGGAGCCCGTCTACGAGCAGTACTTC; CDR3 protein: CASSKGEVWEPVYEQYF
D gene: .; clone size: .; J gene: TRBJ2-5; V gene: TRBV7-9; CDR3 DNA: TGTGCCAGCAGCTTTCCCCGGGCCCCAGGGGTCGAGACCCAGTACTTC; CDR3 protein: CASSFPRAPGVETQYF
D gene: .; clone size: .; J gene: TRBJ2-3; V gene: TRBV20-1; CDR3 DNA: TGCAGTGCTAGAGTGAGCGGGCGTCTCACAGATACGCAGTATTTT; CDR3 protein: CSARVSGRLTDTQYF
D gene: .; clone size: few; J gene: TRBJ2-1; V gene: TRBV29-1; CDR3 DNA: TGCAGCGTTGGCCCCCGGGGTACGTATGAGCAGTTCTTC; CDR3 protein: CSVGPRGTYEQFF
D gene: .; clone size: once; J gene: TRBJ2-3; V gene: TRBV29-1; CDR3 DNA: TGCAGCGTCCACCGGGACCCAGGCACAGATACGCAGTATTTT; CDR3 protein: CSVHRDPGTDTQYF
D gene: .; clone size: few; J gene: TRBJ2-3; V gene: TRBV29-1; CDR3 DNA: TGCAGCGTTGACGCGGCGTCGAACACAGATACGCAGTATTTT; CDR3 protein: CSVDAASNTDTQYF
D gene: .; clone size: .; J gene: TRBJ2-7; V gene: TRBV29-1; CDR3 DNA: TGCAGCGTTCCTGGGGACTCAAACTACGAGCAGTACTTC; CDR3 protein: CSVPGDSNYEQYF
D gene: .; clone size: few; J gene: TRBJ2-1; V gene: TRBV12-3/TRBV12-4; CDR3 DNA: TGTGCCAGCACTCGTTCGGGGGAGAGGAATGAGCAGTTCTTC; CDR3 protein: CASTRSGERNEQFF
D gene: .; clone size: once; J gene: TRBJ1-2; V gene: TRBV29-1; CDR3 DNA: TGCAGCGTGAAAGGGTTAAGTTATGGCTACACCTTC; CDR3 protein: CSVKGLSYGYTF
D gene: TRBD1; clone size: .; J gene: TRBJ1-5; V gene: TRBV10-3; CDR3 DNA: TGTGCCATCTGGGGGGGACAGTACAATCAGCCCCAGCATTTT; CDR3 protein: CAIWGGQYNQPQHF
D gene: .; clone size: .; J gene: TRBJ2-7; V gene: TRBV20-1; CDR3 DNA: TGCAGTGCTAGAGGGCGGGCCTCCTACGAGCAGTACTTC; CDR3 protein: CSARGRASYEQYF
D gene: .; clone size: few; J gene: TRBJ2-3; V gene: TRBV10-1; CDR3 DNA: TGCGCCAGCAGTGAGAATGGGGTCGGCACAGATACGCAGTATTTT; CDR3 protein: CASSENGVGTDTQYF
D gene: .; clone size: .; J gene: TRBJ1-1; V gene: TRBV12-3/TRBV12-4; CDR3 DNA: TGTGCCAGCAGTTTTGGGACGATAAGGAGTGAAGCTTTCTTT; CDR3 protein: CASSFGTIRSEAFF
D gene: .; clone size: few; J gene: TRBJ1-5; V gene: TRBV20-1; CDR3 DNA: TGCAGTGCTAGAAGAGACCCAGGAAGTGGTCAGCCCCAGCATTTT; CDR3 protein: CSARRDPGSGQPQHF
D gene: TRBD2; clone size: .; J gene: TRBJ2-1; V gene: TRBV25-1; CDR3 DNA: TGTGCCAGCATGAGGGGGGCGGGAGGGGGCTCCTACAATGAGCAGTTCTTC; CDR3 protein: CASMRGAGGGSYNEQFF
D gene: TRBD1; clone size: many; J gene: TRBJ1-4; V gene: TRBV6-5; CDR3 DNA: TGTGCCAGCAGCTCCTCCGGGACAGGGGACGAAAAACTGTTTTTT; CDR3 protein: CASSSSGTGDEKLFF
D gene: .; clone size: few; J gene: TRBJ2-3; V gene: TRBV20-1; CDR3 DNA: TGCAGTGTCGCTTTTCGGGGCATCCCAAGCACAGATACGCAGTATTTT; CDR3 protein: CSVAFRGIPSTDTQYF
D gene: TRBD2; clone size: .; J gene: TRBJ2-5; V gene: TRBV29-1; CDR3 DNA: TGCAGCGTGCTACTAGCGAAAGAGACCCAGTACTTC; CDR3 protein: CSVLLAKETQYF
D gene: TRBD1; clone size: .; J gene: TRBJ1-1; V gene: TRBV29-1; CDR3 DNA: TGCAGCGTCCTAGAGACAGGGAGAGCTTTCTTT; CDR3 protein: CSVLETGRAFF
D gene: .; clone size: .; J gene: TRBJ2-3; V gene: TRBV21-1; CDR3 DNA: TGTGCCAGCAGCGAAGGACAGGGCTGTCTCGTTCGAGGCACAGATACGCAGTATTTT; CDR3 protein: CASSEGQGCLVRGTDTQYF
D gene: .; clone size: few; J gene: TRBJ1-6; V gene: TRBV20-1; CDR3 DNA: TGCAGTGCCAAGGACATGACGAATTCACCCCTCCACTTT; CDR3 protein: CSAKDMTNSPLHF
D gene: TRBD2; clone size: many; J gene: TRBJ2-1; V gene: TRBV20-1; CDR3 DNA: TGCAGTGCTAGTGAAAGCGGGAGAGGGGGAGATGAGCAGTTCTTC; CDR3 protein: CSASESGRGGDEQFF
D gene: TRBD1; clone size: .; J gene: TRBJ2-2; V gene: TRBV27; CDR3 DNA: TGTGCCAGCACCTCTTTAGGGGGCAACGGGGAGCTGTTTTTT; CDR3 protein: CASTSLGGNGELFF
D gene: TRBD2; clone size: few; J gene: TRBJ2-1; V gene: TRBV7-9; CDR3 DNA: TGTGCCAGCAGCTCGGCGCTTAGCGGGGGTCTCGATGAGCAGTTCTTC; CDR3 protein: CASSSALSGGLDEQFF
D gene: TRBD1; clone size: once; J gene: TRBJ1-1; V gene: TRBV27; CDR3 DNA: TGTGCCAGCAGTTCCCCCGAGTCGACAGGGCGGAACACTGAAGCTTTCTTT; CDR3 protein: CASSSPESTGRNTEAFF
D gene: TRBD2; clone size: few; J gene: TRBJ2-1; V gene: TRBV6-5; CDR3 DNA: TGTGCCAGCAGTTACTCGCCGGGGGGATACAATGAGCAGTTCTTC; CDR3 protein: CASSYSPGGYNEQFF
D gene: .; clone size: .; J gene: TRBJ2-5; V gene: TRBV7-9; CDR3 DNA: TGTGCCAGCAGCTTAGATGCGGGTGTAGAGACCCAGTACTTC; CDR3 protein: CASSLDAGVETQYF
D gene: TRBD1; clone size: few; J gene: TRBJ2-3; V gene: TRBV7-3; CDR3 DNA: TGTGCCAGCAGCCTTAAAACAGGGGCAGATACGCAGTATTTT; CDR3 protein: CASSLKTGADTQYF
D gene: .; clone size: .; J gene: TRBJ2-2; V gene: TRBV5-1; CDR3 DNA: TGCGCCAGCAGACCGCTAGAGGGCGGGGAGCTGTTTTTT; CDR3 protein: CASRPLEGGELFF
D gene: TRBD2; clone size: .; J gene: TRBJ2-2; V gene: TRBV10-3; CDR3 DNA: TGTGCCATCAGGATTAGCGGGAGCGACACCGGGGAGCTGTTTTTT; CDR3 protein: CAIRISGSDTGELFF
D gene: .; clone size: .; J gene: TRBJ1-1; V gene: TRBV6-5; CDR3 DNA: TGTGCCAGCAGTTACTCACAGGGAGGTGAAGCTTTCTTT; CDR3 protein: CASSYSQGGEAFF
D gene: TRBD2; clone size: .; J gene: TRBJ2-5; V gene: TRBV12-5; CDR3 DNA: TGTGCTAGTGGCTCGACTAGCGGATACCAAGAGACCCAGTACTTC; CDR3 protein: CASGSTSGYQETQYF
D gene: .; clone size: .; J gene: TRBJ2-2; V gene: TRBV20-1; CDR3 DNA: TGCAGTGGCTGCGGATTGGCCACCGGGGAGCTGTTTTTT; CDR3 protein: CSGCGLATGELFF
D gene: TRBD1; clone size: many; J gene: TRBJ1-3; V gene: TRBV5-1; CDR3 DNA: TGCGCCAGCAGCGCGGGACAGTACTCTGGAAACACCATATATTTT; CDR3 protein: CASSAGQYSGNTIYF
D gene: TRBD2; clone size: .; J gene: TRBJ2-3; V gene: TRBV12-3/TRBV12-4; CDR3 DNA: TGTGCCAGCATCCTCTCCTGGGGCGGGAGAGTGTTCACAGATACGCAGTATTTT; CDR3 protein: CASILSWGGRVFTDTQYF
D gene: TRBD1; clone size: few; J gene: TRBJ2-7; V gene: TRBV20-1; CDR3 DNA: TGCAGTGCTAGAGGCTTAAGAGGACAGGGCGGGTACGAGCAGTACTTC; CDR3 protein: CSARGLRGQGGYEQYF
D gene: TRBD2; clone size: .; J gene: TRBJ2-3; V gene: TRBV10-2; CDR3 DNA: TGCGCCAGCCTGTTAGCGGGGAGCACAGATACGCAGTATTTT; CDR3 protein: CASLLAGSTDTQYF
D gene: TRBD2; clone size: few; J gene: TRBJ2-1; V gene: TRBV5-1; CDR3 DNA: TGCGCCAGCACCTCTCTAGCGGGGGGAATCAATGAGCAGTTCTTC; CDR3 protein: CASTSLAGGINEQFF
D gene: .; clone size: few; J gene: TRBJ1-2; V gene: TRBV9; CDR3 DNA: TGTGCCAGCAGCGCAAGGAATAACTATGGCTACACCTTC; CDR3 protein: CASSARNNYGYTF
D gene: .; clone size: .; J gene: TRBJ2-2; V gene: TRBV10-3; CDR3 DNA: TGTGCCACCACAGTAGGAGCCACCGGGGAGCTGTTTTTT; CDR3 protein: CATTVGATGELFF
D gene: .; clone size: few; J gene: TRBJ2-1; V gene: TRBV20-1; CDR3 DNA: TGCAGTGCTAGCAGGGGAAATAGGCAACACAATGAGCAGTTCTTC; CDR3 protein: CSASRGNRQHNEQFF
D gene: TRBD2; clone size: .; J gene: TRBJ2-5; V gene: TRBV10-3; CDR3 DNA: TGTGCCATCAGTGAAGGGACTAGCGGGGGCGCGGAGACCCAGTACTTC; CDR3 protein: CAISEGTSGGAETQYF
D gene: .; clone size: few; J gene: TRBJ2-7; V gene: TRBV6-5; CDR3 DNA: TGTGCCAGCAGTTCCCGGGTCTCCAACGAGCAGTACTTC; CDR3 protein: CASSSRVSNEQYF
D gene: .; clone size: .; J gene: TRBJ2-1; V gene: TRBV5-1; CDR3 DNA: TGCGCCAGCTGCTTCCGGCCCGGGAACAATGAGCAGTTCTTC; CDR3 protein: CASCFRPGNNEQFF
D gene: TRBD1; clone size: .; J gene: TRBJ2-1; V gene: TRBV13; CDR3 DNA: TGTGCCAGCAGAACCTCCCGGGACAGGGTGGCCTACAATGAGCAGTTCTTC; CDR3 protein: CASRTSRDRVAYNEQFF
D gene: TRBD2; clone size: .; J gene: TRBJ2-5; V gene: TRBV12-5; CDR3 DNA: TGTGCTAGTGGTGGACTAGCGGGAGATCGAGAGACCCAGTACTTC; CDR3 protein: CASGGLAGDRETQYF